The present T cell receptor beta chain was sequenced within a study of OX40 agonist ivuxolimab in advanced cancers. Profiled with immunoSEQ multiplex PCR; TCRdb holds only in-frame clones, not every one. The sample lists around 23,000 clones, approximately 78% occurring once. Trimming took 2 bases from V and 7 from J, leaving 13 bases between them. The V gene's germline CDR1 is SGDLS and CDR2 YYNGEE. There are 13 residues in the CDR3. This specimen was CD4+ or CD8+ T cells sorted from blood, taken in a trial of the OX40 agonist ivuxolimab. This sequence joins TRBV9 and TRBJ2-7; D is undetermined. This receptor was obtained from an adult with an advanced solid tumor such as melanoma, head and neck, liver or kidney cancer. Here the CDR3 reads CASSVDPAWEQYF. The CDR3 DNA follows: TGTGCCAGCAGCGTTGACCCCGCCTGGGAGCAGTACTTC.